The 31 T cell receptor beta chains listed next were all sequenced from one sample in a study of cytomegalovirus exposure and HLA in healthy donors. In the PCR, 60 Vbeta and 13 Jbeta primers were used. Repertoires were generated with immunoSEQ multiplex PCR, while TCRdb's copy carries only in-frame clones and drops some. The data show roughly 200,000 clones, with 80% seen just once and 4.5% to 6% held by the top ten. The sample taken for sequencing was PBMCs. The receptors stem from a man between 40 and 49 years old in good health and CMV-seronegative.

In DNA form, the CDR3 reads TGTGCCATCAGTGACCGGGACAGGGGAGGTACCGGGGAGCTGTTTTTT. Encoded protein: CAISDRDRGGTGELFF. V gene TRBV10-3 combines with J gene TRBJ2-2; 10 bases line up with TRBD1. The germline V gene has CDR1 ENHRY and CDR2 SYGVKD. The trim removed 3 bases at V and 5 bases at J, leaving 6 bases unmatched. This CDR3 is 16 amino acids long.

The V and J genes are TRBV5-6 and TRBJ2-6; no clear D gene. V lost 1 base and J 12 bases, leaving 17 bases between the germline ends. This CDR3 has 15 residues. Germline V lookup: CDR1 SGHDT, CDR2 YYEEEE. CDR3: CASSLPNLVAGVLTF. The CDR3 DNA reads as TGTGCCAGCAGCTTGCCTAATTTGGTCGCTGGCGTCCTGACTTTC.

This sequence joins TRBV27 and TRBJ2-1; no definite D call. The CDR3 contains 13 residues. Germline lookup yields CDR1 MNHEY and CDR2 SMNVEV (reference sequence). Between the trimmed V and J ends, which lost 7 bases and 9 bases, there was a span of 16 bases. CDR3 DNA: TGTGCCAGCAAAAAAGAGGCGCACTTTGAGCAGTTCTTC. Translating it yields CASKKEAHFEQFF.

CDR3 bases: TGTGCCAGCAGCCAGGGGCCTGGGGGCTACACCTTC. Residues: CASSQGPGGYTF. The chain couples TRBV7-9 to TRBJ1-2, with D tentatively TRBD1 (6 bases). The CDR3 runs 12 residues. Looked up from germline, CDR1 is SEHNR and CDR2 is FQNEAQ (reference sequence). The germline V and J ends were trimmed by 5 bases and 8 bases, with 12 bases remaining between them.

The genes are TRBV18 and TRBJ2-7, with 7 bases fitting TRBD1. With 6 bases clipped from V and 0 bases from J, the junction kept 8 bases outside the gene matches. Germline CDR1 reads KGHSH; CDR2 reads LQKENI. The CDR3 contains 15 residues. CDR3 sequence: CASSDDRAISYEQYF. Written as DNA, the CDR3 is TGTGCCAGCTCCGACGACAGGGCGATCTCCTACGAGCAGTACTTC.

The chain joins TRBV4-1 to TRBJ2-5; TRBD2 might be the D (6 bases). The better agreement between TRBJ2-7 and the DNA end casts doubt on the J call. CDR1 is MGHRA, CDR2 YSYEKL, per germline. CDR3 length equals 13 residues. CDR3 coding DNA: TGCGCCAGCAGCCCGGGACTTACCTACGAGCAGTACTTC. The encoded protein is CASSPGLTYEQYF.

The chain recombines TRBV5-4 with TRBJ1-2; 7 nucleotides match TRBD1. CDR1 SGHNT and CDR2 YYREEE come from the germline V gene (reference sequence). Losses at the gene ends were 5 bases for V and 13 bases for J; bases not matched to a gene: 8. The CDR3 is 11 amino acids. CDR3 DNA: TGTGCCAGCAGTAAGACAGGGATCTCCACCTTC. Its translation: CASSKTGISTF.

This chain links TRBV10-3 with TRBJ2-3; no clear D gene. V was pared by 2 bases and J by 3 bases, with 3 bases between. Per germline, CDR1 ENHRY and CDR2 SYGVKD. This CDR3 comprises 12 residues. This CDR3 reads CAISETTDTQYF. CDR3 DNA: TGTGCCATCAGTGAGACAACAGATACGCAGTATTTT.

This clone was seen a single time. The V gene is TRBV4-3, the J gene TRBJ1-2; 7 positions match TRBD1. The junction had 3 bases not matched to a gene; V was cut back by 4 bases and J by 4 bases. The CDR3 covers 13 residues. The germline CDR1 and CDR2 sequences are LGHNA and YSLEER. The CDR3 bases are TGCGCCAGCAGCCCTGGACAGGCCTATGGCTACACCTTC. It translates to CASSPGQAYGYTF.

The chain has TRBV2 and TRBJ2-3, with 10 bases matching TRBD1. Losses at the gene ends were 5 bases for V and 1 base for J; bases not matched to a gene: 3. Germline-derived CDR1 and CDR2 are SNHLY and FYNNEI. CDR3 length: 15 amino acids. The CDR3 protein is CASSLDRGGTDTQYF. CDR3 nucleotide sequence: TGTGCCAGCAGTCTGGACAGGGGGGGCACAGATACGCAGTATTTT.

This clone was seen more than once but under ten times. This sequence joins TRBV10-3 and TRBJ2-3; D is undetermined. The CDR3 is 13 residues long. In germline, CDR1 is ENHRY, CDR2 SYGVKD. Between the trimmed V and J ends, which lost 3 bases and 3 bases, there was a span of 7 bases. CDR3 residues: CAISERETDTQYF. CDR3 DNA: TGTGCCATCAGTGAAAGAGAAACAGATACGCAGTATTTT.

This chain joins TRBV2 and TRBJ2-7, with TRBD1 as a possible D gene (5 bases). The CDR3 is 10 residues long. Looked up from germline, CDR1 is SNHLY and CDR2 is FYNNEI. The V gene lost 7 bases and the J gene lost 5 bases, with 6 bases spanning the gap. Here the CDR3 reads CASKDNEQYF. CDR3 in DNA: TGTGCCAGCAAGGACAACGAGCAGTACTTC.

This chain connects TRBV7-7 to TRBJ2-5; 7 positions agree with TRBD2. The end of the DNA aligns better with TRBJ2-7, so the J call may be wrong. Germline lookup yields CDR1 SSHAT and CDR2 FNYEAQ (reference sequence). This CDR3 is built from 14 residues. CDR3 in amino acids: CASSLCRTRGEQYF. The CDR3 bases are TGTGCCAGCAGTCTCTGCCGGACTAGAGGCGAGCAGTACTTC.

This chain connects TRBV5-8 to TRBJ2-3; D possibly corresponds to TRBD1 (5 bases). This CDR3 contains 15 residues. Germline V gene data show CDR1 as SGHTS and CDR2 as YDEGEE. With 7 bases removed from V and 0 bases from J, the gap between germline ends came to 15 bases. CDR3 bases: TGTGCCAGCTGTACGACAGACTCTAGCACAGATACGCAGTATTTT. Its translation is CASCTTDSSTDTQYF.

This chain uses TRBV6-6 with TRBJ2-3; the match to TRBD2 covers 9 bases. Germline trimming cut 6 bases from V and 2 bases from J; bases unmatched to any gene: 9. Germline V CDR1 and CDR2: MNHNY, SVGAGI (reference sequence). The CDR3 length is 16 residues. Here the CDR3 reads CASRALAGAITDTQYF. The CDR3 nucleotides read TGTGCCAGCAGAGCCTTAGCGGGGGCCATCACAGATACGCAGTATTTT.

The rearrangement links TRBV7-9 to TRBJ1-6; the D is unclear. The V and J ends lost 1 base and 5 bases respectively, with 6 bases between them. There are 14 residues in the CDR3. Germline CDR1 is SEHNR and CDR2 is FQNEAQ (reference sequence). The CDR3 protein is CASSLVQDNSPLHF. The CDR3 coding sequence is TGTGCCAGCAGCTTAGTACAAGATAATTCACCCCTCCACTTT.

The CDR3, as DNA: TGTGCCAGCAGCTATAAACAGGGTTCTGGAAACACCATATATTTT. This gives the protein CASSYKQGSGNTIYF. The J gene is TRBJ1-3, the V gene TRBV14, with TRBD1 as a possible D gene (6 bases). CDR3 length: 15 amino acids. CDR1 is SGHDN and CDR2 is FVKESK in the germline V gene. V lost 5 bases and J lost 1, with 12 bases in between.

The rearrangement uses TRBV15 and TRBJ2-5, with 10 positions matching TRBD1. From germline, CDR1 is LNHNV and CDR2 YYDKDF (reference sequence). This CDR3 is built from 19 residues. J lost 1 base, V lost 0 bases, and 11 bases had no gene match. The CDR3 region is CATSRDRGTGDPSQETQYF. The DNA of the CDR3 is TGTGCCACCAGCAGAGATAGGGGGACAGGGGACCCCAGCCAAGAGACCCAGTACTTC.

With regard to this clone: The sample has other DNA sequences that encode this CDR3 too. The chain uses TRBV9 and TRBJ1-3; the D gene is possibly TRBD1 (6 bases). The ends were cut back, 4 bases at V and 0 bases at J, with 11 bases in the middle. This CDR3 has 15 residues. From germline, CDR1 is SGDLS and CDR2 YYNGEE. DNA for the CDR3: TGTGCCAGCAGCCCGGGACACCTCTCTGGAAACACCATATATTTT. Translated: CASSPGHLSGNTIYF.

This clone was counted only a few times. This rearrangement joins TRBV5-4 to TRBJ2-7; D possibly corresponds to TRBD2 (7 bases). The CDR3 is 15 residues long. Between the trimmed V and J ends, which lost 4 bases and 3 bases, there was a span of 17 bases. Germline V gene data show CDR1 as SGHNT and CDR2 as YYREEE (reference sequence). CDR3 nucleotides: TGTGCCAGCAGCCCGGGGAGAGGGGGGGTCTACGAGCAGTACTTC. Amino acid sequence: CASSPGRGGVYEQYF.

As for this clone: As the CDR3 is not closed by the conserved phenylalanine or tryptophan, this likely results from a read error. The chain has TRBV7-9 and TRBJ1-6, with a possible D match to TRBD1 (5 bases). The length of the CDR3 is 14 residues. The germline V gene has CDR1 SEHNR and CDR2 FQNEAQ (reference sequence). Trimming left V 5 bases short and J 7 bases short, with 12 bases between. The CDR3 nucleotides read TGTGCCAGCAGCCGAGACAGCCCCAATTCACCCCTCCACCTT. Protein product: CASSRDSPNSPLHL.

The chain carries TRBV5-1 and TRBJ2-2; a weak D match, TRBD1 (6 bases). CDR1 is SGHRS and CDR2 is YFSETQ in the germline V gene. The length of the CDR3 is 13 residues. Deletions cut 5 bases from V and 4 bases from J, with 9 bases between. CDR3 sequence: CASSRGGTGELFF. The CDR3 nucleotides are TGCGCCAGCAGTAGAGGGGGCACCGGGGAGCTGTTTTTT.

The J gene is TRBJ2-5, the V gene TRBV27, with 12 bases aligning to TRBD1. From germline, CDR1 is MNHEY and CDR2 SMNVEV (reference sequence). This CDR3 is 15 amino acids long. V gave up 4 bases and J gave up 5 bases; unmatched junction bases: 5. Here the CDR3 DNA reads TGTGCCAGCAGTTCCGGGACAGGGGGCGCGGAGACCCAGTACTTC. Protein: CASSSGTGGAETQYF.

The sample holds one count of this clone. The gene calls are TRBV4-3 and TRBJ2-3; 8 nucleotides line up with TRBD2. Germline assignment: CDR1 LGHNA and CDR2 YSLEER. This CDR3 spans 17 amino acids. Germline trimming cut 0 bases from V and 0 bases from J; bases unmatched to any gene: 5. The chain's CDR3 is CASSQEASGFSTDTQYF. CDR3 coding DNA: TGCGCCAGCAGCCAAGAGGCTAGCGGGTTTAGCACAGATACGCAGTATTTT.

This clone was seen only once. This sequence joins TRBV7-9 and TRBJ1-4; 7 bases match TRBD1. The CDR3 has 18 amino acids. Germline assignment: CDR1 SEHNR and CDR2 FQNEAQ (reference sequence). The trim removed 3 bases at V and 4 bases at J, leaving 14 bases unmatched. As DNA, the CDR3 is TGTGCCAGCAGCTTGTTCCCCTCCCCGGGACAGATTAATGAAAAACTGTTTTTT. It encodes CASSLFPSPGQINEKLFF.

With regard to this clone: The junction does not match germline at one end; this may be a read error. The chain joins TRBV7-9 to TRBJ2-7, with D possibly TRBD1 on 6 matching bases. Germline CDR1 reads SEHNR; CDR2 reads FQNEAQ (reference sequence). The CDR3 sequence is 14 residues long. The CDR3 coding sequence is TGTTCCAGCAGCCCGACAGTGGACAGTATCGAAAAGTACTTC. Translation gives CSSSPTVDSIEKYF.

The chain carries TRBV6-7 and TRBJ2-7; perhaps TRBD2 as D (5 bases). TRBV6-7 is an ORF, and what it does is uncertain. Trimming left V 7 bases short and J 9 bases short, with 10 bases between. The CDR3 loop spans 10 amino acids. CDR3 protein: CASIGDWQYF. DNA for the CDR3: TGTGCCAGCATCGGGGATTGGCAGTACTTC.

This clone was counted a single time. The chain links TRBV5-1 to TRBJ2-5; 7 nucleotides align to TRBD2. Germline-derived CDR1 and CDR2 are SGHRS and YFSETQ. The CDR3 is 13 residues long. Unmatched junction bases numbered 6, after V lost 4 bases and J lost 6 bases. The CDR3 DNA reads TGCGCCAGCAGCCCCGGGGAGGGCCAGACCCAGTACTTC. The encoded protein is CASSPGEGQTQYF. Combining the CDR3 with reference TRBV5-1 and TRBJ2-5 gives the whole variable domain KAGVTQTPRYLIKTRGQQVTLSCSPISGHRSVSWYQQTPGQGLQFLFEYFSETQRNKGNFPGRFSGRQFSNSRSEMNVSTLELGDSALYLCASSPGEGQTQYFGPGTRLLVL.

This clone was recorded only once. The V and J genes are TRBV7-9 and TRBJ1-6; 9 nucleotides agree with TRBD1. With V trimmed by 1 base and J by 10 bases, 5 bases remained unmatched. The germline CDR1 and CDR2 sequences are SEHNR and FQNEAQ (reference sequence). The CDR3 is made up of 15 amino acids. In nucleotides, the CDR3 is TGTGCCAGCAGCTTAGGGGGACAGGGAGCCTCACCCCTCCACTTT. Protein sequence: CASSLGGQGASPLHF.

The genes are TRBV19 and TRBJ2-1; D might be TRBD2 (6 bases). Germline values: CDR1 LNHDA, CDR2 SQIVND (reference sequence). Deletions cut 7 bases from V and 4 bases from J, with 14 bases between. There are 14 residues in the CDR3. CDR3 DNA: TGTGCCAGTAAGGCCGCGGGGATTTACAATGAGCAGTTCTTC. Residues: CASKAAGIYNEQFF.

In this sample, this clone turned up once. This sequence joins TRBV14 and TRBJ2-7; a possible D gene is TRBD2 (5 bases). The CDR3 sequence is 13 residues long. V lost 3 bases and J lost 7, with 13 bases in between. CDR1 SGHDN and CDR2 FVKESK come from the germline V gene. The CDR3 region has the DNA TGTGCCAGCAGCCAGGTCACTAGTGATGAGCAGTACTTC. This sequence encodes CASSQVTSDEQYF.